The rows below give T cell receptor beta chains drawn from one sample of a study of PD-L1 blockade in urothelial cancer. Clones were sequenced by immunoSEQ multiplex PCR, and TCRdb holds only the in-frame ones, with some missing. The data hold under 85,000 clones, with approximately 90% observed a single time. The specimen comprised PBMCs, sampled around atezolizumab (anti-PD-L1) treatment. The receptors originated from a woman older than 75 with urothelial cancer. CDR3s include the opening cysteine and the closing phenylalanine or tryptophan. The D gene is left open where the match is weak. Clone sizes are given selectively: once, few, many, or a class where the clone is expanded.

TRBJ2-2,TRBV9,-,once,CASSVSMTGELFF,TGTGCCAGCAGCGTTAGCATGACCGGGGAGCTGTTTTTT
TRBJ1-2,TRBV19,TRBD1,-,CASRGTRGLGYTF,TGTGCCAGCCGGGGGACCAGGGGGCTTGGCTACACCTTC
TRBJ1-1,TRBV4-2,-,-,CASSQERGALSGTEAFF,TGTGCCAGCAGCCAAGAACGGGGGGCTCTCTCGGGGACTGAAGCTTTCTTT
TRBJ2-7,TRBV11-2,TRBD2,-,CASSSEKGLAGIYEQYF,TGTGCCAGCAGCTCCGAGAAGGGACTAGCGGGAATCTACGAGCAGTACTTC
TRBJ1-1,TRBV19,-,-,CASSISLQRGNTEAFF,TGTGCCAGTAGTATCTCTTTGCAACGAGGGAACACTGAAGCTTTCTTT
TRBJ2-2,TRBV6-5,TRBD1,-,CASSWDRGLAGELFF,TGTGCCAGCAGTTGGGACAGGGGTCTCGCCGGGGAGCTGTTTTTT
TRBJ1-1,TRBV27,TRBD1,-,CASSLGQGATANTEAFF,TGTGCCAGCAGTTTAGGACAGGGGGCGACTGCGAACACTGAAGCTTTCTTT
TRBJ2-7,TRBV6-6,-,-,CASSFPAAGSYEQYF,TGTGCCAGCAGTTTCCCTGCCGCGGGATCCTACGAGCAGTACTTC
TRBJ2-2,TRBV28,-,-,CASSLLGAGELFF,TGTGCCAGCAGTTTACTAGGAGCGGGGGAGCTGTTTTTT
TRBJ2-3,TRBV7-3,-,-,CASSPDPGGTSDTQYF,TGTGCCAGCAGCCCCGACCCCGGAGGGACTTCAGATACGCAGTATTTT
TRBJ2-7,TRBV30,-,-,CAWTLSTGGEQYF,TGTGCCTGGACTTTAAGTACGGGTGGCGAGCAGTACTTC
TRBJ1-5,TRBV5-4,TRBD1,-,CATQQGSQPQHF,TGTGCCACCCAACAGGGGTCGCAGCCCCAGCATTTT
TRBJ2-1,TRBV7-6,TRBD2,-,CASSLNSGSREQFF,TGTGCCAGCAGCCTTAATAGCGGGAGTCGGGAGCAGTTCTTC
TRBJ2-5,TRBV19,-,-,CASKTGSGTQETQYF,TGTGCCAGTAAGACCGGGAGTGGAACCCAAGAGACCCAGTACTTC
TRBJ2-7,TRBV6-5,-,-,CASSPLGMGPYEQYF,TGTGCCAGCAGCCCGTTGGGGATGGGGCCCTACGAGCAGTACTTC
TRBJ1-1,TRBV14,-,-,CASSPGPGGTEAFF,TGTGCCAGCAGCCCGGGCCCGGGAGGGACTGAAGCTTTCTTT
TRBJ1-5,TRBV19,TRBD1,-,CASSIRRTGVDNQPQHF,TGTGCCAGTAGTATCAGGCGGACAGGGGTCGACAATCAGCCCCAGCATTTT
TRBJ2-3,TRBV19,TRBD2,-,CASSMLAGGGFADTQYF,TGTGCCAGTAGTATGCTAGCGGGCGGAGGTTTCGCAGATACGCAGTATTTT
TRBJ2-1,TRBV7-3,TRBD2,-,CASSVELAGFNEQFF,TGTGCCAGCAGTGTGGAGCTAGCGGGATTCAATGAGCAGTTCTTC
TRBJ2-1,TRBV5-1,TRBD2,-,CASNPTSGSSEQFF,TGCGCCAGCAACCCGACTAGCGGGAGTAGCGAGCAGTTCTTC
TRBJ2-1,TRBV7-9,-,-,CASSFATYNEQFF,TGTGCCAGCAGCTTTGCGACTTACAATGAGCAGTTCTTC
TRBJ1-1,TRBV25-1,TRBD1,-,CASTTGTANTEAFF,TGTGCCAGTACAACCGGGACAGCGAACACTGAAGCTTTCTTT
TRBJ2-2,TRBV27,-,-,CASSPRRAGTGELFF,TGTGCCAGCAGTCCCCGGCGCGCGGGAACCGGGGAGCTGTTTTTT
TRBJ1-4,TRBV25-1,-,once,CASSRGGTGEKLFF,TGTGCCAGTTCGAGGGGGGGTACGGGTGAAAAACTGTTTTTT
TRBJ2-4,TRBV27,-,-,CASSLGRVNIQYF,TGTGCCAGCAGTTTGGGCAGGGTGAACATTCAGTACTTC
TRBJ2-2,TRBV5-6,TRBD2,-,CASSTGTSVGELFF,TGTGCCAGCAGCACCGGGACTAGCGTTGGGGAGCTGTTTTTT
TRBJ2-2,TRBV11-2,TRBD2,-,CASSPAGLDLPGELFF,TGTGCCAGCAGCCCCGCCGGACTAGATCTTCCCGGGGAGCTGTTTTTT